The clone carrying this T cell receptor beta chain was counted once. V lost 5 bases and J lost 6; bases outside the gene matches: 16. CDR1 is SGHTA and CDR2 is FQGNSA in the germline V gene. This CDR3 has 17 amino acids. Sequencing was performed with immunoSEQ multiplex PCR; in TCRdb, only in-frame clones are kept and a portion is missing. The table records about 130,000 clones, around nine tenths of them present only once. This specimen comes from a study of blood T cell repertoires in COVID-19. As for the study in general: Acute-phase and convalescent COVID-19 samples originated in the United States, Italy and Spain. Nucleic acid was either cDNA or gDNA, and it came from T cells, B-cell-depleted T cells, or PBMCs.

The V call is TRBV7-2, the J call TRBJ2-1; 7 bases are a match to TRBD2. The sequencing input was peripheral blood. This clonotype was obtained from a middle-aged man with COVID-19, enrolled during active disease. The CDR3, as DNA: TGTGCCAGCAGCCCCCATGAGGGAGGGTTCCCCCTCAATGAGCAGTTCTTC. Protein sequence: CASSPHEGGFPLNEQFF.